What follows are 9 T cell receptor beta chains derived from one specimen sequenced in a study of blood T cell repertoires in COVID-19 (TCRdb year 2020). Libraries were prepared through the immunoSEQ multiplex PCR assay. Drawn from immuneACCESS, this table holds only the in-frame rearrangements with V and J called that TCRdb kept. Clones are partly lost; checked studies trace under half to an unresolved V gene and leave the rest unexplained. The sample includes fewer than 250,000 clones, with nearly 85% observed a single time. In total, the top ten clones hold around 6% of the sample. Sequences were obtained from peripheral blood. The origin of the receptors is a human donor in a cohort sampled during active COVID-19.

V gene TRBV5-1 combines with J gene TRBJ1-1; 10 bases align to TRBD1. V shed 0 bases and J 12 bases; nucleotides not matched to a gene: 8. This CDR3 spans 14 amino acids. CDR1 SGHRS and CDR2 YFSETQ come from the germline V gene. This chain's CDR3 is CASSLGRDRGLPFF. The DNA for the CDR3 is TGCGCCAGCAGCTTGGGTCGGGACAGGGGACTTCCTTTCTTT.

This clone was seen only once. In DNA form, the CDR3 reads TGTGCCAGCAGCGCGAGGGCCCCTCCCTACGAGCAGTACTTC. It codes for CASSARAPPYEQYF. The chain employs TRBV9 and TRBJ2-7; a possible D gene is TRBD2 (5 bases). Looked up from germline, CDR1 is SGDLS and CDR2 is YYNGEE. The CDR3 length is 14 residues. V lost 3 bases, J lost 2 bases, and 12 bases lay in between.

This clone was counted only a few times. The CDR3 region is CASSLNRVEAFF. The CDR3 DNA reads as TGTGCCAGCAGTTTAAATCGAGTTGAAGCTTTCTTT. The genes are TRBV28 and TRBJ1-1, with D uncertain. Looked up from germline, CDR1 is MDHEN and CDR2 is SYDVKM. This CDR3 has 12 residues. V lost 2 bases and J 7 bases, leaving 8 bases between the germline ends.

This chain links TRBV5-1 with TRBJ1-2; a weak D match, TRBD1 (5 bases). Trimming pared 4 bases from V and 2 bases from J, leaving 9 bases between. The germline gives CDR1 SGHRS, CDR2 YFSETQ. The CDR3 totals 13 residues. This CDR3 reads CASSGPGNYGYTF. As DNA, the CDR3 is TGCGCCAGCAGCGGACCAGGGAACTATGGCTACACCTTC.

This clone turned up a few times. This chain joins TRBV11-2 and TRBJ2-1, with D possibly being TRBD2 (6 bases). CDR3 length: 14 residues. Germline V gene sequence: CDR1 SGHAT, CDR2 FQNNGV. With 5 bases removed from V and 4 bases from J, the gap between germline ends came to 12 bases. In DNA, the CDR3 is TGTGCCAGCAGCCCCGTCGGGGGTTACAATGAGCAGTTCTTC. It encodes CASSPVGGYNEQFF.

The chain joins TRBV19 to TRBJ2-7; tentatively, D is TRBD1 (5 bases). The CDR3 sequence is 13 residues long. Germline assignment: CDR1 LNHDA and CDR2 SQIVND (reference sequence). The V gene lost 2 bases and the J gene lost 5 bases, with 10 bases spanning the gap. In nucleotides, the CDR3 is TGTGCCAGTAGTATAATGCCAGGGAACGAGCAGTACTTC. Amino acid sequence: CASSIMPGNEQYF.

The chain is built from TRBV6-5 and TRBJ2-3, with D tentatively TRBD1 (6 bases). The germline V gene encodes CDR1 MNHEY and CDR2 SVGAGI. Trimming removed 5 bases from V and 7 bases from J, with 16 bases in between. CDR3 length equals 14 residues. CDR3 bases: TGTGCCAGCAGTACCCGGGACACTGACTATACGCAGTATTTT. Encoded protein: CASSTRDTDYTQYF.

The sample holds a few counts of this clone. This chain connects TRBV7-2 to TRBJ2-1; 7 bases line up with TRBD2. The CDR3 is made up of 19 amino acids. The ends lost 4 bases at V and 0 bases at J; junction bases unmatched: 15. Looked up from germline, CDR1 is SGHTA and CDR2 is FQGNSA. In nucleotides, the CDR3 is TGTGCCAGCAGCTGGCTTAGCGGGTCAATGGGGGGCTCCTACAATGAGCAGTTCTTC. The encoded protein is CASSWLSGSMGGSYNEQFF.

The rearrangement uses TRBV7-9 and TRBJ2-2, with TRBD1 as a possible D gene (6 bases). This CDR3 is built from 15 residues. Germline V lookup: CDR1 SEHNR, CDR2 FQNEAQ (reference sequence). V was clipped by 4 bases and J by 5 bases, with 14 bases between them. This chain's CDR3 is CASSSRGLETGELFF. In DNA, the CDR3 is TGTGCCAGCAGCTCCAGGGGATTGGAGACCGGGGAGCTGTTTTTT.